The clone carrying this T cell receptor (beta chain) has at least ten counts. Antigen specificity is unknown. The sample comes from a study of glioma-infiltrating T cells. The iRepertoire nested amplicon-rescue multiplex PCR amplified TCR alpha and beta CDR3s from RNA. For one-step reverse transcription and amplification, roughly 95-450 ng of tissue mRNA or PBMC total RNA was used. TCRdb re-called the multiplex PCR reads through MiXCR, storing one row per CDR3 protein. The sample records about 180,000 distinct CDR3 sequences, around 40% being singletons. This CDR3 region has 15 residues. Germline V gives CDR1 MNHEY, CDR2 SMNVEV (reference sequence). V was shortened by 5 bases and J by 1 base, with 12 bases between the two germline ends. Study results and caveats: Above-expected tissue-blood divergence occurred in all gliomas, most in low-grade ones.

Sequencing input: glioma tissue, nonneoplastic brain tissue, or PBMCs (not recorded which). V and J are TRBV27 and TRBJ2-1; possibly TRBD1 for D (6 bases). The TCR comes from a human donor with low-grade glioma or glioblastoma, undergoing nonglioma brain surgery, or in good health (not recorded which). In DNA, the CDR3 is TGTGCCAGCAGTGAGACGACAGGATCCTACAATGAGCAGTTCTTC. Residues: CASSETTGSYNEQFF.